These T cell receptor beta chains were read from a single sample in a study of CD8 T cells in Susac syndrome. TCRdb recomputed calls from the immunoSEQ multiplex PCR reads with MiXCR, one row per CDR3 protein. Of tens of thousands of distinct CDR3 sequences in the sample, around 96% were seen once. The sequenced material came from CD8+ T cells from PBMCs. The receptors derive from a human donor with Susac syndrome. The CDR3 runs from the conserved cysteine through the conserved F or W. Each record gives: clone size, V gene, D gene, J gene, CDR3 protein, CDR3 DNA. D genes are given only for firm matches. Clone size, where shown, is once, few, many, or a class for clones that have expanded.

size: once
V: TRBV30
D: NA
J: TRBJ1-5
CDR3: CAWKDRSNQPQHF
DNA: TGTGCCTGGAAGGACAGAAGCAATCAGCCCCAGCATTTT

size: NA
V: TRBV12-3/TRBV12-4
D: NA
J: TRBJ2-5
CDR3: CASSSSTEETQYF
DNA: NA

size: once
V: TRBV5-6
D: NA
J: TRBJ1-2
CDR3: CASSLSAYGYTF
DNA: TGTGCCAGCAGCTTGTCAGCTTATGGCTACACCTTC

size: NA
V: TRBV29-1
D: TRBD1
J: TRBJ1-1
CDR3: CSELQGLGEAFF
DNA: TGCAGCGAGCTACAGGGGTTGGGGGAAGCTTTCTTT

size: NA
V: TRBV7-3
D: NA
J: TRBJ2-7
CDR3: CASSLEPPGEQYF
DNA: TGTGCCAGCAGCTTAGAACCCCCAGGAGAGCAGTACTTC

size: NA
V: TRBV9
D: NA
J: TRBJ1-1
CDR3: CASSGADTEAFF
DNA: TGTGCCAGCAGCGGCGCCGACACTGAAGCTTTCTTT

size: NA
V: TRBV5-6
D: NA
J: TRBJ1-4
CDR3: CASSSDGGGKLFF
DNA: TGTGCCAGCTCTTCGGACGGGGGAGGAAAACTGTTTTTT

size: once
V: TRBV7-7
D: NA
J: TRBJ2-1
CDR3: CASSLDHREDNEQFF
DNA: TGTGCTAGCAGCTTAGATCACAGGGAGGACAATGAGCAGTTCTTC

size: NA
V: TRBV20-1
D: NA
J: TRBJ1-5
CDR3: CSARDIVSGVGYSNQPQHF
DNA: TGCAGTGCTAGAGATATCGTTTCGGGAGTGGGCTATAGCAATCAGCCCCAGCATTTT

size: NA
V: TRBV4-1
D: NA
J: TRBJ1-2
CDR3: CASSQVEGDLTNYGYTF
DNA: TGCGCCAGCAGCCAAGTAGAGGGGGACCTAACCAACTATGGCTACACCTTC

size: NA
V: TRBV6-5
D: NA
J: TRBJ2-6
CDR3: CASSFSGGANVLTF
DNA: TGTGCCAGCAGTTTTTCAGGTGGGGCCAACGTCCTGACTTTC

size: NA
V: TRBV15
D: NA
J: TRBJ1-1
CDR3: CATSSPSAEAEAFF
DNA: TGTGCCACCAGCAGTCCTAGCGCGGAGGCTGAAGCTTTCTTT

size: NA
V: TRBV20-1
D: TRBD1
J: TRBJ1-2
CDR3: CSARDLGQGWYGYTF
DNA: TGCAGTGCTAGAGATTTGGGACAGGGGTGGTATGGCTACACCTTC

size: once
V: TRBV12-3/TRBV12-4
D: TRBD1
J: TRBJ1-1
CDR3: CASSPDRGEAFF
DNA: TGTGCCAGCAGTCCCGACAGGGGTGAAGCTTTCTTT

size: NA
V: TRBV20-1
D: NA
J: TRBJ2-7
CDR3: CSAPPDKGSYEQYF
DNA: TGCAGTGCGCCGCCGGACAAGGGCTCCTACGAGCAGTACTTC

size: NA
V: TRBV3-1
D: NA
J: TRBJ2-7
CDR3: CASSLVSYEQYF
DNA: TGTGCCAGCAGCCTTGTCTCCTACGAGCAGTACTTC

size: NA
V: TRBV20-1
D: NA
J: TRBJ2-7
CDR3: CSARRGVRTYEQYF
DNA: TGCAGTGCTAGAAGGGGGGTTCGTACCTACGAGCAGTACTTC

size: NA
V: TRBV28
D: NA
J: TRBJ2-5
CDR3: CASSQGFQETQYF
DNA: TGTGCCAGCAGTCAGGGATTCCAAGAGACCCAGTACTTC

size: NA
V: TRBV5-6
D: TRBD1
J: TRBJ1-2
CDR3: CASSLEDRLLMDGYTF
DNA: TGTGCCAGCAGCTTGGAGGACAGGCTCCTCATGGATGGCTACACCTTC

size: NA
V: TRBV30
D: TRBD1
J: TRBJ1-1
CDR3: CAWSARTGFTEAFF
DNA: TGTGCCTGGAGTGCCCGGACAGGGTTCACTGAAGCTTTCTTT

size: NA
V: TRBV7-9
D: NA
J: TRBJ2-1
CDR3: CASSLQGVEQFF
DNA: TGTGCCAGCAGCTTACAGGGCGTTGAGCAGTTCTTC

size: NA
V: TRBV5-1
D: TRBD1
J: TRBJ2-5
CDR3: CASSTTTGELGETQYF
DNA: TGCGCCAGCAGCACCACTACAGGGGAATTAGGGGAGACCCAGTACTTC

size: NA
V: TRBV29-1
D: NA
J: TRBJ1-1
CDR3: CSGQQEIMNTEAFF
DNA: TGCAGCGGGCAGCAGGAGATAATGAACACTGAAGCTTTCTTT

size: NA
V: TRBV29-1
D: NA
J: TRBJ2-7
CDR3: CSVERAFEQYF
DNA: TGCAGCGTTGAACGGGCCTTCGAGCAGTACTTC

size: NA
V: TRBV20-1
D: TRBD1
J: TRBJ1-2
CDR3: CSKTGQDVGYTF
DNA: TGCAGTAAAACGGGACAGGATGTCGGCTACACCTTC

size: NA
V: TRBV5-1
D: TRBD1
J: TRBJ1-1
CDR3: CASSVQGQEAEAFF
DNA: TGCGCCAGCAGCGTACAGGGGCAGGAGGCTGAAGCTTTCTTT

size: NA
V: TRBV27
D: TRBD1
J: TRBJ1-2
CDR3: CASSSFRDRVYGYTF
DNA: TGTGCCAGCAGTTCCTTTAGGGACAGGGTCTATGGCTACACCTTC

size: NA
V: TRBV28
D: NA
J: TRBJ2-7
CDR3: CASLDGDSSYEQYF
DNA: TGTGCCAGCCTGGACGGAGACAGCTCCTACGAGCAGTACTTC

size: NA
V: TRBV7-9
D: NA
J: TRBJ2-5
CDR3: CASSPAGFGETQYF
DNA: TGTGCCAGCAGCCCAGCCGGTTTTGGGGAGACCCAGTACTTC

size: NA
V: TRBV27
D: NA
J: TRBJ1-4
CDR3: CASSHEGHEKLFF
DNA: TGTGCCAGCAGTCACGAAGGGCACGAAAAACTGTTTTTT

size: NA
V: TRBV20-1
D: NA
J: TRBJ1-5
CDR3: CSARDYSNQPQHF
DNA: TGCAGTGCGCGGGATTATAGCAATCAGCCCCAGCATTTT

size: NA
V: TRBV5-4
D: NA
J: TRBJ2-3
CDR3: CASSFLLDTQYF
DNA: TGTGCCAGCAGCTTTTTGTTGGATACGCAGTATTTT

size: few
V: TRBV11-2
D: NA
J: TRBJ1-1
CDR3: CASRTGTTGAFF
DNA: TGTGCCAGCAGAACAGGGACAACCGGGGCTTTCTTT

size: once
V: TRBV28
D: NA
J: TRBJ1-1
CDR3: CASSLPDLTEAFF
DNA: TGTGCCAGCAGTTTACCGGATTTGACTGAAGCTTTCTTT

size: NA
V: TRBV7-3
D: NA
J: TRBJ1-2
CDR3: CASSLGRGYGYTF
DNA: TGTGCCAGCAGTCTGGGCAGGGGCTATGGCTACACCTTC

size: once
V: TRBV7-9
D: NA
J: TRBJ2-7
CDR3: CASSPPLDRRRYYEQYF
DNA: TGTGCCAGCAGCCCCCCGCTCGACAGGCGTCGGTACTACGAGCAGTACTTC

size: few
V: TRBV6-1
D: NA
J: TRBJ1-5
CDR3: CASRSLDTPRPQHF
DNA: TGTGCCAGCAGATCTCTGGACACGCCGAGGCCCCAGCATTTT

size: NA
V: TRBV20-1
D: NA
J: TRBJ1-4
CDR3: CSARDSPGPTNEKLFF
DNA: TGCAGTGCTAGAGATTCCCCAGGGCCAACTAATGAAAAACTGTTTTTT

size: NA
V: TRBV20-1
D: TRBD1
J: TRBJ1-5
CDR3: CSAFRQGVSNQPQHF
DNA: TGCAGTGCTTTCCGACAGGGGGTGAGCAATCAGCCCCAGCATTTT

size: NA
V: TRBV29-1
D: NA
J: TRBJ2-3
CDR3: CSVETGGDTQYF
DNA: TGCAGCGTTGAAACTGGGGGAGATACGCAGTATTTT

size: NA
V: TRBV23-1
D: TRBD1
J: TRBJ1-1
CDR3: CASVRTGRVTEAFF
DNA: TGCGCCAGCGTTCGGACAGGGAGGGTCACTGAAGCTTTCTTT

size: few
V: TRBV30
D: TRBD1
J: TRBJ1-6
CDR3: CAWSGTGDSPLHF
DNA: TGTGCCTGGAGTGGGACAGGGGACTCACCCCTCCACTTT

size: NA
V: TRBV30
D: TRBD1
J: TRBJ1-4
CDR3: CAWTPDRVTNEKLFF
DNA: TGTGCCTGGACTCCAGACAGGGTCACTAATGAAAAACTGTTTTTT

size: NA
V: TRBV9
D: NA
J: TRBJ1-6
CDR3: CASSEPPRVDRHESPLHF
DNA: TGTGCCAGCAGCGAACCCCCAAGAGTAGACAGACACGAATCACCCCTCCACTTT